The rows below give T cell receptor beta chains drawn from one sample of a study of cytomegalovirus exposure and HLA in healthy donors. Some clones are missing from TCRdb's copy, which holds only in-frame ones; the method was immunoSEQ multiplex PCR. This sample yields 150,000 to 200,000 clones, of which approximately 82% are seen a single time; around 1.6% belongs to the top ten. The sequenced sample was PBMCs. These receptors originate from a man in his forties in good health and CMV-seropositive. The CDR3 runs from the conserved cysteine through the conserved F or W. D genes are given only for firm matches. Clone size, where shown, is once, few, many, or a class for clones that have expanded.

D gene	V gene	clone size	J gene	CDR3 length	CDR3 DNA	CDR3 protein
-	TRBV2	-	TRBJ2-1	15	TGTGCCAGCAGTGCAGAGGCCGGTAGCGGCAATGAGCAGTTCTTC	CASSAEAGSGNEQFF
TRBD1	TRBV7-9	-	TRBJ2-1	15	TGTGCCAGCAGCGTAGGGACAGGGGGGTACGGTGAGCAGTTCTTC	CASSVGTGGYGEQFF
-	TRBV10-3	-	TRBJ2-7	14	TGTGCCATCAGTGAGAGAGCAGAGTTCAGCGAGCAGTACTTC	CAISERAEFSEQYF
TRBD1	TRBV28	-	TRBJ1-1	14	TGTGCCAGCAGATACAGGGGAGGAAACACTGAAGCTTTCTTT	CASRYRGGNTEAFF
-	TRBV28	-	TRBJ1-5	14	TGTGCCAGCGGTTGGCAGGGTGGCAATCAGCCCCAGCATTTT	CASGWQGGNQPQHF
TRBD2	TRBV6-5	-	TRBJ2-1	16	TGTGCCAGCAGTTCCAAACTAGCGGGAGCGAGAAATGAGCAGTTCTTC	CASSSKLAGARNEQFF
-	TRBV10-3	-	TRBJ2-7	12	TGTGCCATCAGTGTTGCCAGCGCCGAGCAGTACTTC	CAISVASAEQYF
TRBD1	TRBV5-1	-	TRBJ1-2	14	TGCGCCAGCAGCTCGGGAGGGGGCGACTATGGCTACACCTTC	CASSSGGGDYGYTF
-	TRBV19	-	TRBJ2-1	15	TGTGCCAGTAGTCCTCGGGAAAGCTCCTACAATGAGCAGTTCTTC	CASSPRESSYNEQFF
TRBD1	TRBV11-2	-	TRBJ1-2	15	TGTGCCAGCAGCCTCAGGGGGCAAGCTAACTATGGCTACACCTTC	CASSLRGQANYGYTF
-	TRBV7-2	-	TRBJ1-1	16	TGTGCCAGCAGCTTAGAGGGTCAGGGGTATGACACTGAAGCTTTCTTT	CASSLEGQGYDTEAFF
TRBD1	TRBV28	-	TRBJ1-2	14	TGTGCCAGCAGTCCGGGACAGGGGGCGGATGGCTACACCTTC	CASSPGQGADGYTF
TRBD1	TRBV9	-	TRBJ1-2	17	TGTGCCAGCAGCCACAACCTCCGGACAGGAGCGGTTGATGGCTACACCTTC	CASSHNLRTGAVDGYTF
-	TRBV18	few	TRBJ2-7	13	TGTGCCAGCTCACCCACGGCAGGTTGGGAGCAGTACTTC	CASSPTAGWEQYF
-	TRBV11-2	-	TRBJ2-7	17	TGTGCCAGCAGCTTAGTTTCCGCGGGGAGTACTATTTACGAGCAGTACTTC	CASSLVSAGSTIYEQYF